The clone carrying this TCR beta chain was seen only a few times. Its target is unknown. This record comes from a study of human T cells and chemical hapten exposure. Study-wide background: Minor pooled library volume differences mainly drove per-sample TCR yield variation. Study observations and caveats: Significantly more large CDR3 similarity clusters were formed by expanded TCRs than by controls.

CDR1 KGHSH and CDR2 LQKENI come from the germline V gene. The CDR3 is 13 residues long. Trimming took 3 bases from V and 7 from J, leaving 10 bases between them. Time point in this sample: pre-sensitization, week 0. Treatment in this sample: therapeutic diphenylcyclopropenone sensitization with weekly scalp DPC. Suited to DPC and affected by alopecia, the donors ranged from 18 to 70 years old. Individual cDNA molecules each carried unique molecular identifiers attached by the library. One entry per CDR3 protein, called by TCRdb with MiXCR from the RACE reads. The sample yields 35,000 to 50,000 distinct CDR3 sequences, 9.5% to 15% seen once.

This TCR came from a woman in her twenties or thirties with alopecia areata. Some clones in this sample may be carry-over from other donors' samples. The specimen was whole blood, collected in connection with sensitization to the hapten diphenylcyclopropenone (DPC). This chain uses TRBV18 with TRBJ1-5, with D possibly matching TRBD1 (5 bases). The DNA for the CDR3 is TGTGCCAGCTCACCGGGTCGGGGGCAGCCCCAGCATTTT. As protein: CASSPGRGQPQHF.